This T cell receptor beta chain originates from a study of PD-1 blockade in classical Hodgkin lymphoma. In germline, CDR1 is SGHRS, CDR2 YFSETQ. The CDR3 runs 12 residues. Deletions cut 5 bases from V and 7 bases from J, with 7 bases between. Time point reported: cycle 4 day 1 (C4D1), after more than 5 weeks of nivolumab. Brentuximab vedotin exposure varied among the patients, all of whom had relapsed after autologous stem cell transplantation. Profiled with immunoSEQ multiplex PCR; TCRdb holds only in-frame clones, not every one. The data show nearly 25,000 clones, with approximately 67% seen just once and approximately 30% held by the top ten.

This clonotype was sampled from a human donor with classical Hodgkin lymphoma. The chain recombines TRBV5-1 with TRBJ1-6; the D is unclear. Material: peripheral blood mononuclear cells (PBMCs), obtained before the fourth cycle of nivolumab. The CDR3: CASRQANSPLHF. The CDR3 bases are TGCGCCAGCAGGCAAGCCAATTCACCCCTCCACTTT. The whole variable domain, remainder taken from reference TRBV5-1 and TRBJ1-6, is KAGVTQTPRYLIKTRGQQVTLSCSPISGHRSVSWYQQTPGQGLQFLFEYFSETQRNKGNFPGRFSGRQFSNSRSEMNVSTLELGDSALYLCASRQANSPLHFGNGTRLTVT.